These 6 T cell receptor beta chains were sequenced from one sample in a study of cytomegalovirus exposure and HLA in healthy donors. The PCR contained 60 Vbeta and 13 Jbeta primers. Sequenced by immunoSEQ multiplex PCR; TCRdb stores in-frame clones only, minus some. The sample lists about 100,000 clones; 79% were seen once. The sequencing sample was made of PBMCs. Receptors originate from a middle-aged woman in good health and CMV-seronegative.

The V and J genes are TRBV7-2 and TRBJ2-2; no reliable D call. The V end lost 5 bases, the J end lost 2 bases, and 15 bases lay between the germline ends. The CDR3 is 16 residues long. Germline V gene data show CDR1 as SGHTA and CDR2 as FQGNSA. DNA for the CDR3: TGTGCCAGCAGCCCAAGGAGAGACTCAAACACCGGGGAGCTGTTTTTT. It is translated as CASSPRRDSNTGELFF.

The CDR3 coding sequence is TGTGCCTGGCAATCTTCAGTTTTTTCGCAGTTCTTC. Translation: CAWQSSVFSQFF. The chain carries TRBV30 and TRBJ2-1, with D unresolved. Germline V gene lookup returns CDR1 GTSNPN and CDR2 SVGIG (reference sequence). Trimming stripped 5 bases from V and 12 bases from J, with 17 bases between. CDR3 length equals 12 residues. The full variable domain, rest sourced from reference TRBV30 and TRBJ2-1, is SQTIHQWPATLVQPVGSPLSLECTVEGTSNPNLYWYRQAAGRGLQLLFYSVGIGQISSEVPQNLSASRPQDRQFILSSKKLLLSDSGFYLCAWQSSVFSQFFGPGTRLTVL.

The chain couples TRBV6-1 to TRBJ1-1, with 9 positions matching TRBD1. The CDR3 is 15 residues long. The V gene's germline CDR1 is MNHNS and CDR2 SASEGT. Trimming at V came to 5 bases and at J to 6 bases, leaving 10 bases not matched to a gene. The CDR3 bases are TGTGCCAGCAGTATACGGACAGGGGAGGTCGCTGAAGCTTTCTTT. Encoded protein: CASSIRTGEVAEAFF.

The chain carries TRBV7-6 and TRBJ1-1, with D perhaps matching TRBD1 (5 bases). V lost 6 bases and J 2 bases, leaving 10 bases between the germline ends. Looked up from germline, CDR1 is SGHVS and CDR2 is FNYEAQ. This CDR3 region has 13 residues. CDR3 nucleotide sequence: TGTGCCAGCAGTAGGGGCCAAAACACTGAAGCTTTCTTT. It codes for CASSRGQNTEAFF.

The table lists this clone with a few counts. The chain has TRBV6-1 and TRBJ2-1, with a tentative D call TRBD1 (6 bases). Trimming removed 6 bases from V and 7 bases from J, with 7 bases in between. CDR3 length: 11 residues. Germline V gives CDR1 MNHNS, CDR2 SASEGT. Written as DNA, the CDR3 is TGTGCCAGCAGACAGGGTAATGAGCAGTTCTTC. Protein: CASRQGNEQFF.

The chain combines TRBV6-5 with TRBJ1-1, with no clear D. Deletions cut 6 bases from V and 1 base from J, with 12 bases between. Per germline, CDR1 MNHEY and CDR2 SVGAGI. The CDR3 is 14 amino acids. The CDR3 region is CASSLTRWNTEAFF. CDR3 bases: TGTGCCAGCAGCCTTACTCGCTGGAACACTGAAGCTTTCTTT.